Listed here are 28 T cell receptor beta chains from one sample, sequenced in a study of identical twins. One entry per CDR3 protein results from TCRdb running MiXCR on the 5' RACE reads. The sample carries about 460,000 distinct CDR3 sequences, approximately 15% recorded once. The same sample was also studied in work on yellow fever vaccine responses in identical twins.

Sample: CD4+ T cells sorted from blood. The receptor source for this set is a young woman in good health.

Many counts were recorded for this clonotype. The chain joins TRBV7-2 to TRBJ2-7; D gene uncertain. The ends were cut back, 0 bases at V and 5 bases at J, with 2 bases in the middle. The CDR3 is 11 amino acids. The germline V gene encodes CDR1 SGHTA and CDR2 FQGNSA. This CDR3 reads CASSLANEQYF. For the CDR3, the DNA is TGTGCCAGCAGCTTAGCGAACGAGCAGTACTTC.

The CDR3 DNA follows: TGTGCCAGCAGCCCTAGTAAGGTAATTGGGAACACTGAAGCTTTCTTT. Its translation is CASSPSKVIGNTEAFF. V usage is TRBV7-2 and J usage is TRBJ1-1; D is uncertain. Trimming cost V 5 bases and J 1 base, with 17 bases left between them. The CDR3 loop spans 16 amino acids. The germline gives CDR1 SGHTA, CDR2 FQGNSA.

V gene TRBV6-1 combines with J gene TRBJ2-7; D tentatively reads TRBD1 or TRBD2 (6 bases each). CDR3 length equals 16 residues. Between the trimmed V and J ends, which lost 6 bases and 6 bases, there was a span of 24 bases. CDR1 and CDR2 from the germline V gene are MNHNS and SASEGT. The CDR3 spells CASSPHREADRSEQYF. The CDR3 coding sequence is TGTGCCAGCAGCCCCCACAGGGAGGCTGACCGCTCCGAGCAGTACTTC.

A few counts support this clonotype. The chain links TRBV5-1 to TRBJ1-4; 7 bases fit TRBD1. The germline gives CDR1 SGHRS, CDR2 YFSETQ. The CDR3 is made up of 14 amino acids. With 0 bases clipped from V and 8 bases from J, the junction kept 4 bases outside the gene matches. This CDR3 is CASSLDQGDEKLFF. CDR3 nucleotides: TGCGCCAGCAGCTTGGATCAGGGGGACGAAAAACTGTTTTTT.

The rearrangement uses TRBV11-2 and TRBJ2-1; D is perhaps TRBD1 (6 bases). This CDR3 has 15 residues. Between the trimmed V and J ends, which lost 5 bases and 2 bases, there was a span of 13 bases. Germline V gene lookup returns CDR1 SGHAT and CDR2 FQNNGV. The CDR3 sequence: CASSRTGTPYNEQFF. The CDR3 coding sequence is TGTGCCAGCAGCCGAACCGGGACACCCTACAATGAGCAGTTCTTC.

V usage is TRBV20-1 and J usage is TRBJ2-3; 8 nucleotides agree with TRBD1. CDR1 DFQATT and CDR2 SNEGSKA come from the germline V gene (reference sequence). V gave up 0 bases and J gave up 4 bases; unmatched junction bases: 6. CDR3 length: 15 amino acids. In DNA form, the CDR3 reads TGCAGTGCTAGAGACCTACAGGGGGGCGCAGATACGCAGTATTTT. Its translation is CSARDLQGGADTQYF.

This clonotype was observed a handful of times. The chain has TRBV6-2 or TRBV6-3 and TRBJ2-2, with unresolved D. V lost 5 bases to trimming and J lost 6 bases, with 7 bases between them. Germline V gene sequence: CDR1 MNHEY, CDR2 SVGEGT. This CDR3 contains 12 residues. CDR3 residues: CASSVGSGELFF. Written as DNA, the CDR3 is TGTGCCAGCAGTGTCGGGTCCGGGGAGCTGTTTTTT.

This clonotype was detected a few times. V and J are TRBV12-3 or TRBV12-4 and TRBJ1-6, with 8 bases lining up with TRBD1. The J segment lost 5 bases and the V segment lost 6 bases, leaving 3 bases of the junction unmatched. The CDR3 has 14 residues. CDR3 loop: CASRPDRDNSPLHF. The CDR3 DNA reads TGTGCCAGCAGGCCGGACAGGGATAATTCACCCCTCCACTTT.

The chain couples TRBV28 to TRBJ1-5; D remains unclear. This CDR3 region has 13 residues. The germline V gene has CDR1 MDHEN and CDR2 SYDVKM. Trimming stripped 2 bases from V and 6 bases from J, with 8 bases between. In DNA form, the CDR3 reads TGTGCCAGCAGTTTAATGAGGGTTCAGCCCCAGCATTTT. Its protein is CASSLMRVQPQHF.

The chain links TRBV7-9 to TRBJ2-1, with 7 bases lining up with TRBD2. The CDR3 sequence is 12 residues long. From germline, CDR1 is SEHNR and CDR2 FQNEAQ (reference sequence). V was clipped by 5 bases and J by 15 bases; unmatched bases: 10. CDR3 amino acids: CASSSVAGVPFF. The CDR3 DNA follows: TGTGCCAGCAGCAGCGTGGCGGGAGTCCCGTTCTTC.

This clonotype was counted a few times. The gene calls are TRBV12-3 or TRBV12-4 and TRBJ2-5; possibly TRBD2 for D (6 bases). V was shortened by 1 base and J by 5 bases, with 14 bases between the two germline ends. CDR3 length equals 15 residues. The CDR3 loop reads CASSLVGAGRETQYF. In nucleotides, the CDR3 is TGTGCCAGCAGTTTAGTCGGGGCAGGGAGGGAGACCCAGTACTTC.

The table lists this clonotype with a few counts. V gene TRBV9 combines with J gene TRBJ2-1, with D hard to call. The CDR3 has 13 residues. Germline V CDR1 and CDR2: SGDLS, YYNGEE. Trimming cost V 3 bases and J 2 bases, with 6 bases left between them. DNA of the CDR3: TGTGCCAGCAGCGAGTCACCCTACAATGAGCAGTTCTTC. Its translation is CASSESPYNEQFF.

This clonotype was picked up a small number of times. The chain employs TRBV20-1 and TRBJ1-1, with a possible D match to TRBD1 (5 bases). Trimming pared 3 bases from V and 1 base from J, leaving 15 bases between. Germline V lookup: CDR1 DFQATT, CDR2 SNEGSKA (reference sequence). The CDR3 has 15 amino acids. CDR3 in DNA: TGCAGTGCTAGGCAGGGCGCGGGTGAGAACACTGAAGCTTTCTTT. It encodes CSARQGAGENTEAFF.

The chain links TRBV6-1 to TRBJ2-1, with 7 bases fitting TRBD2. This CDR3 has 13 residues. V lost 7 bases to trimming and J lost 5 bases; unmatched junction nucleotides: 5. Per germline, CDR1 MNHNS and CDR2 SASEGT. The CDR3 sequence: CASKASGHNEQFF. DNA of the CDR3: TGTGCCAGCAAGGCTAGCGGACACAATGAGCAGTTCTTC.

This clonotype occurred a few times. This chain joins TRBV30 and TRBJ2-3; D perhaps matches TRBD1 (6 bases). Trimming left V 7 bases short and J 7 bases short, with 12 bases between. CDR1 is GTSNPN, CDR2 SVGIG, per germline (reference sequence). The CDR3 extends over 11 amino acids. CDR3 sequence reads: CAYPGQNTQYF. The DNA for the CDR3 is TGTGCCTACCCGGGACAAAATACGCAGTATTTT.

This rearrangement joins TRBV6-2 or TRBV6-3 to TRBJ1-5; D is possibly TRBD1 (5 bases). Germline-derived CDR1 and CDR2 are MNHEY and SVGEGT. The germline V and J ends were trimmed by 6 bases and 5 bases, with 17 bases remaining between them. CDR3 size: 15 residues. CDR3 protein: CASSNPTTEDQPQHF. CDR3 DNA: TGTGCCAGCAGCAACCCAACGACAGAGGATCAGCCCCAGCATTTT.

This clonotype was detected a few times. This chain uses TRBV7-2 with TRBJ2-4; 8 bases agree with TRBD2. The CDR3 is made up of 13 amino acids. CDR1 is SGHTA and CDR2 is FQGNSA in the germline V gene. Trimming took 1 base from V and 9 from J; bases not matched to a gene: 2. CDR3 sequence reads: CASSLDGLAIQYF. CDR3 nucleotides: TGTGCCAGCAGCTTAGACGGACTAGCCATTCAGTACTTC.

This chain links TRBV6-1 with TRBJ2-6; 9 positions match TRBD1. The CDR3 sequence is 15 residues long. Germline V gene sequence: CDR1 MNHNS, CDR2 SASEGT. The trim removed 6 bases at V and 2 bases at J, leaving 2 bases unmatched. The CDR3 coding sequence is TGTGCCAGCAGACAGGGGGCGGCTGGGGCCAACGTCCTGACTTTC. Translating it yields CASRQGAAGANVLTF.

This sequence joins TRBV7-6 and TRBJ2-2; D remains ambiguous. Trimming took off 5 bases at V and 7 bases at J, with 8 bases between the two ends. This CDR3 has 12 residues. The V gene's germline CDR1 is SGHVS and CDR2 FNYEAQ. CDR3 nucleotides: TGTGCCAGCAGCCCCTCAGACGGGGAGCTGTTTTTT. This encodes CASSPSDGELFF.

The rearrangement joins TRBV29-1 to TRBJ2-3; possibly TRBD2 for D (5 bases). Trimming shortened V by 4 bases and J by 2 bases, and 16 bases separated the two germline ends. The CDR3 spans 15 residues. Germline values: CDR1 SQVTM, CDR2 ANQGSEA. CDR3 sequence: CSVGDEGHITDTQYF. CDR3 nucleotides: TGCAGCGTTGGGGATGAGGGTCATATCACAGATACGCAGTATTTT.

This clonotype was observed a handful of times. The genes are TRBV3-1 and TRBJ1-1; a weak D match, TRBD1 (6 bases). Trimming removed 4 bases from V and 6 bases from J, with 18 bases in between. The CDR3 contains 15 residues. Germline V gives CDR1 LGHDT, CDR2 YNNKEL (reference sequence). CDR3 region: CASSREGGVGAEAFF. CDR3 DNA: TGTGCCAGCAGCCGAGAGGGGGGTGTCGGGGCTGAAGCTTTCTTT. The complete variable domain, with remaining parts taken from reference TRBV3-1 and TRBJ1-1, reads DTAVSQTPKYLVTQMGNDKSIKCEQNLGHDTMYWYKQDSKKFLKIMFSYNNKELIINETVPNRFSPKSPDKAHLNLHINSLELGDSAVYFCASSREGGVGAEAFFGQGTRLTVV.

This rearrangement joins TRBV28 to TRBJ2-3, with 7 bases identical to TRBD1. J was trimmed by 2 bases and V by 6 bases; bases with no gene match: 5. This CDR3 is 14 amino acids long. Germline CDR1 and CDR2: MDHEN and SYDVKM. CDR3 nucleotides: TGTGCCAGCAGCCAACAGGGGACCACAGATACGCAGTATTTT. This translates into CASSQQGTTDTQYF.

A few counts support this clonotype. The chain combines TRBV27 with TRBJ2-3; 9 positions agree with TRBD1. The V gene's germline CDR1 is MNHEY and CDR2 SMNVEV (reference sequence). With V trimmed by 3 bases and J by 10 bases, 17 bases remained unmatched. CDR3 length: 17 amino acids. The DNA for the CDR3 is TGTGCCAGCAGTTTCGCCGCGACAGGGGGAACTAGGGGCGCGCAGTATTTT. Its translation: CASSFAATGGTRGAQYF.

This clonotype was counted between two and nine times. CDR3 in amino acids: CASTLLGGASYNEQFF. The CDR3 DNA is TGTGCCAGCACACTACTTGGCGGGGCCTCCTACAATGAGCAGTTCTTC. The chain links TRBV7-8 to TRBJ2-1; possible D gene TRBD2, 6 bases. CDR3 length: 16 amino acids. Trimming took off 7 bases at V and 0 bases at J, with 16 bases between the two ends. Looked up from germline, CDR1 is SGHVS and CDR2 is FQNEAQ.

V is TRBV29-1 and J is TRBJ2-1; TRBD2 matches at 12 bases. With V trimmed by 4 bases and J by 8 bases, 15 bases remained unmatched. The CDR3 loop spans 17 amino acids. Germline V gene sequence: CDR1 SQVTM, CDR2 ANQGSEA. CDR3 amino acids: CSVAWLGLAGPGYEQFF. The CDR3 coding sequence is TGCAGCGTTGCATGGCTCGGACTAGCGGGGCCGGGGTATGAGCAGTTCTTC.

V gene TRBV20-1 combines with J gene TRBJ2-2; D may be TRBD1 (5 bases). Germline V lookup: CDR1 DFQATT, CDR2 SNEGSKA (reference sequence). The length of the CDR3 is 11 residues. V was clipped by 6 bases and J by 8 bases, with 10 bases between them. As DNA, the CDR3 is TGCAGTGCCCCCAGGGCAGGGGAGCTGTTTTTT. Protein sequence: CSAPRAGELFF.

At least ten counts were recorded for this clonotype. The J gene is TRBJ1-4, the V gene TRBV12-3 or TRBV12-4, with D unclear. This CDR3 contains 13 residues. V dropped 4 bases and J dropped 6 bases, with 9 bases sitting between them. CDR3 sequence reads: CASSWQVDEKLFF. The CDR3 DNA reads TGTGCCAGCAGTTGGCAGGTGGATGAAAAACTGTTTTTT.

In this sample, this clonotype turned up a few times. J is TRBJ2-2 and V is TRBV5-1; possibly TRBD1 for D (6 bases). Germline lookup yields CDR1 SGHRS and CDR2 YFSETQ. The CDR3 length is 15 residues. The V gene lost 1 base and the J gene lost 3 bases, with 10 bases spanning the gap. CDR3 nucleotides: TGCGCCAGCAGCTTGTCGCCAGGGGACACCGGGGAGCTGTTTTTT. Protein sequence: CASSLSPGDTGELFF.